Presented here are 18 T cell receptor beta chains from one specimen sequenced in a study of blood T cell repertoires in COVID-19. Here immunoSEQ multiplex PCR was the method, and the copy in TCRdb shows in-frame clones only, minus some. The table records around 190,000 clones, approximately 80% of them present only once. The sequencing sample was made of peripheral blood. Receptors were obtained from a woman aged 40 to 50 with COVID-19, enrolled during active disease.

V usage is TRBV5-3 and J usage is TRBJ1-4, with 12 positions matching TRBD1. TRBV5-3 is sorted into the ORF group, with uncertain function. Trimming removed 4 bases from V and 7 bases from J; junction bases left unmatched: 11. The CDR3 contains 17 residues. The CDR3 is CARSPLRDRGHSEKLFF. CDR3 nucleotides: TGTGCCAGAAGCCCCCTCCGGGACAGGGGGCATAGTGAAAAACTGTTTTTT.

The CDR3 nucleotides are TGTGCCAGCAGCCGCATTCGGACTAGCGGGTTCGCGAACACCGGGGAGCTGTTTTTT. Its translation: CASSRIRTSGFANTGELFF. The chain is built from TRBV14 and TRBJ2-2, with 11 bases fitting TRBD2. V was clipped by 4 bases and J by 0 bases; unmatched bases: 10. The CDR3 spans 19 residues. CDR1 and CDR2 from the germline V gene are SGHDN and FVKESK.

This chain joins TRBV7-2 and TRBJ2-1; 12 nucleotides match TRBD2. The junction had 3 bases not matched to a gene; V was cut back by 3 bases and J by 6 bases. Germline CDR1 reads SGHTA; CDR2 reads FQGNSA. The CDR3 length is 15 residues. The CDR3 nucleotides are TGTGCCAGCAGCTTTACACTAGCGGGGGGCAATGAGCAGTTCTTC. Residues: CASSFTLAGGNEQFF.

V gene TRBV5-6 combines with J gene TRBJ2-2; TRBD2 agrees at 12 bases. The CDR3 sequence is 18 residues long. With V trimmed by 7 bases and J by 5 bases, 15 bases remained unmatched. Germline V gene sequence: CDR1 SGHDT, CDR2 YYEEEE. This CDR3 is CASSAGQRTSGNTGELFF. Written as DNA, the CDR3 is TGTGCCAGCTCCGCTGGGCAACGGACTAGCGGGAATACCGGGGAGCTGTTTTTT.

The chain is built from TRBV30 and TRBJ2-1; 13 bases line up with TRBD2. In germline, CDR1 is GTSNPN, CDR2 SVGIG (reference sequence). V lost 3 bases, J lost 9 bases, and 11 bases stayed unmatched. This CDR3 has 16 amino acids. This CDR3 is CAWRGGGTSGNSEQFF. The CDR3 nucleotides are TGTGCCTGGAGGGGTGGCGGGACTAGCGGGAATAGTGAGCAGTTCTTC.

Many counts were recorded for this clone. The chain links TRBV20-1 to TRBJ2-3, with 12 bases identical to TRBD2. The CDR3 runs to 17 residues. Losses at the gene ends were 3 bases for V and 4 bases for J; bases not matched to a gene: 11. CDR1 and CDR2 from the germline V gene are DFQATT and SNEGSKA (reference sequence). CDR3 sequence reads: CSASTSLGLAGSDTQYF. CDR3 nucleotides: TGCAGTGCTAGTACATCGCTTGGACTAGCGGGATCAGATACGCAGTATTTT.

The chain uses TRBV19 and TRBJ1-1, with D perhaps matching TRBD1 (6 bases). The V end lost 6 bases, the J end lost 0 bases, and 17 bases lay between the germline ends. CDR1 is LNHDA and CDR2 is SQIVND in the germline V gene (reference sequence). The CDR3 loop spans 16 amino acids. The CDR3 DNA follows: TGTGCCAGTAGGAATTACAGGGTCGGCATGAACACTGAAGCTTTCTTT. Protein sequence: CASRNYRVGMNTEAFF. The variable domain in full, completed from reference TRBV19 and TRBJ1-1, reads DGGITQSPKYLFRKEGQNVTLSCEQNLNHDAMYWYRQDPGQGLRLIYYSQIVNDFQKGDIAEGYSVSREKKESFPLTVTSAQKNPTAFYLCASRNYRVGMNTEAFFGQGTRLTVV.

This clone was detected only a few times. The rearrangement joins TRBV11-2 to TRBJ2-2; TRBD2 agrees at 9 bases. Germline CDR1 is SGHAT and CDR2 is FQNNGV. This CDR3 has 17 residues. Trimming cost V 1 base and J 2 bases; bases outside gene matches: 5. CDR3 amino acids: CASSLARLADNTGELFF. In DNA, the CDR3 is TGTGCCAGCAGCTTAGCGAGACTAGCGGATAACACCGGGGAGCTGTTTTTT.

The chain carries TRBV28 and TRBJ1-2; D not certain. Germline assignment: CDR1 MDHEN and CDR2 SYDVKM. This CDR3 has 13 residues. The V gene lost 7 bases and the J gene lost 0 bases, with 9 bases spanning the gap. CDR3 sequence reads: CASTPITNYGYTF. The CDR3 nucleotides are TGTGCCAGCACGCCTATTACTAACTATGGCTACACCTTC.

V and J are TRBV29-1 and TRBJ1-1; D not certain. V lost 1 base and J lost 3, with 18 bases in between. The length of the CDR3 is 16 residues. The V gene's germline CDR1 is SQVTM and CDR2 ANQGSEA. CDR3 sequence reads: CSVEGVGISSYTEAFF. The CDR3 DNA sequence: TGCAGCGTTGAAGGTGTCGGGATCTCCTCCTACACTGAAGCTTTCTTT.

Only one count was recorded for this clone. The chain uses TRBV11-2 and TRBJ2-7, with 8 nucleotides matching TRBD1. The CDR3 runs to 15 residues. Germline CDR1 SGHAT, CDR2 FQNNGV. Trimming removed 4 bases from V and 2 bases from J; junction bases left unmatched: 7. CDR3 loop: CASSSSGTGTYEQYF. The CDR3 coding sequence is TGTGCCAGCAGCTCGTCCGGGACAGGTACCTACGAGCAGTACTTC.

The chain carries TRBV5-1 and TRBJ2-2, with 10 nucleotides matching TRBD2. In germline, CDR1 is SGHRS, CDR2 YFSETQ. This CDR3 has 16 residues. J was trimmed by 4 bases and V by 4 bases; bases with no gene match: 7. The CDR3 loop reads CASSLLAGGGTGELFF. CDR3 in DNA: TGCGCCAGCAGCCTCTTAGCGGGAGGAGGCACCGGGGAGCTGTTTTTT.

This chain links TRBV19 with TRBJ1-2; D possibly corresponds to TRBD1 (5 bases). CDR1 LNHDA and CDR2 SQIVND come from the germline V gene (reference sequence). Trimming took 2 bases from V and 8 from J, leaving 12 bases between them. The CDR3 sequence is 13 residues long. Here the CDR3 reads CASSISVGQGYTF. CDR3 bases: TGTGCCAGTAGTATAAGTGTGGGGCAAGGCTACACCTTC.

CDR3 amino acids: CASSVVAGVGLEETQYF. As DNA, the CDR3 is TGTGCCAGCAGCGTAGTAGCAGGGGTGGGCCTAGAAGAGACCCAGTACTTC. The gene calls are TRBV9 and TRBJ2-5; D is possibly TRBD1 (6 bases). CDR3 length equals 17 residues. Trimming cost V 0 bases and J 3 bases, with 18 bases left between them. CDR1 is SGDLS, CDR2 YYNGEE, per germline.

This chain uses TRBV15 with TRBJ2-7; the D gene is possibly TRBD1 (7 bases). CDR1 LNHNV and CDR2 YYDKDF come from the germline V gene (reference sequence). V was shortened by 5 bases and J by 3 bases, with 14 bases between the two germline ends. This CDR3 is built from 14 residues. The CDR3 nucleotides read TGTGCCACCAGCCGCGGGACAGTCGGCTACGAGCAGTACGTC. Protein sequence: CATSRGTVGYEQYV.

The J gene is TRBJ2-5, the V gene TRBV4-1; 11 bases fit TRBD1. Losses at the gene ends were 3 bases for V and 7 bases for J; bases not matched to a gene: 22. The V gene's germline CDR1 is MGHRA and CDR2 YSYEKL. CDR3 length: 20 residues. CDR3 in DNA: TGCGCCAGCAGCCAGGGACAGGGGGTCTTGCGCGGGAGGTCCGGGGGGACCCAGTACTTC. Translating gives CASSQGQGVLRGRSGGTQYF.

V gene TRBV6-6 combines with J gene TRBJ1-5, with 9 bases matching TRBD1. Trimming took 6 bases from V and 7 from J; bases not matched to a gene: 7. The CDR3 is made up of 14 amino acids. CDR1 MNHNY and CDR2 SVGAGI come from the germline V gene (reference sequence). CDR3 nucleotides: TGTGCCAGCAGCTTAACAGGGGGCGGACAGCCCCAGCATTTT. Its protein is CASSLTGGGQPQHF.

The genes are TRBV15 and TRBJ2-2; no reliable D call. CDR3 length: 15 amino acids. The ends were cut back, 1 base at V and 4 bases at J, with 10 bases in the middle. The germline CDR1 and CDR2 sequences are LNHNV and YYDKDF (reference sequence). The CDR3: CATSRARSTTGELFF. CDR3 in DNA: TGTGCCACCAGCAGAGCCCGGAGCACCACCGGGGAGCTGTTTTTT.